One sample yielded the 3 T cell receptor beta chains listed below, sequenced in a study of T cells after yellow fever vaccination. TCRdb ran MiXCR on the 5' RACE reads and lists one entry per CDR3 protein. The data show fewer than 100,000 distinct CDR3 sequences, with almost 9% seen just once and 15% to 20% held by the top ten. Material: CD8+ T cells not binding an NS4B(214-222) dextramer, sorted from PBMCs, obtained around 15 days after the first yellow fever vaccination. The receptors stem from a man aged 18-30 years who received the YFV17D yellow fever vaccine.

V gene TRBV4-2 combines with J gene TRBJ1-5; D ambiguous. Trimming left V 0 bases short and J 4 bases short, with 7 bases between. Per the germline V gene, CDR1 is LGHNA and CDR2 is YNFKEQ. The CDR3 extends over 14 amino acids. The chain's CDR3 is CASSQEGLNQPQHF. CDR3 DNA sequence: TGTGCCAGCAGCCAAGAGGGTTTAAATCAGCCCCAGCATTTT.

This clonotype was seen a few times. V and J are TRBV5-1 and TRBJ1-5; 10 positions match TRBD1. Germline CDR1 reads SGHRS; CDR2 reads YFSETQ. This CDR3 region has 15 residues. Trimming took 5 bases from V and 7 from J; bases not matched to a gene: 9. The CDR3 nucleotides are TGCGCCAGCAGACCGGGGACAGGGGTTGGCCAGCCCCAGCATTTT. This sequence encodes CASRPGTGVGQPQHF.

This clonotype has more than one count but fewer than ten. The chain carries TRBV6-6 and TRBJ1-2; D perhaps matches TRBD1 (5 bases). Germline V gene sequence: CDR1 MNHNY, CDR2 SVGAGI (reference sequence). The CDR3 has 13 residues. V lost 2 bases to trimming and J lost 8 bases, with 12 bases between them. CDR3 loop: CASSYEWGGGYTF. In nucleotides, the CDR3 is TGTGCCAGCAGTTACGAGTGGGGCGGGGGCTACACCTTC.